The present TCR beta chain was sequenced within a study of T cell repertoires in aging, cancer and after chemotherapy. Study summary: Six age groups, ranging from 30 or younger to 70 or older, included the donors. Paired samples before and after chemotherapy came from glioblastoma patients receiving temozolomide-based therapy. General observations from the study: Median generation probability rose over the chemotherapy interval in each cancer cohort, suggesting rebound thymic output. Healthy donors lost TCR diversity with age mainly through richness, cancer patients through richness and evenness.

Multiplex touch-down PCR with TRB-A/B primers amplified rearranged V-D-J TRB sequences. From the multiplex PCR reads, TCRdb called clonotypes with MiXCR, one entry per CDR3 protein. The profile shows about 2,400 distinct CDR3 sequences, more than 25% of them singletons. Germline CDR1 is SGHAT and CDR2 is FQDESV (reference sequence). The CDR3 extends over 16 amino acids. Trimming cost V 1 base and J 5 bases; bases outside gene matches: 3. To note about this clonotype: The antigen is undetermined.

Peripheral blood genomic DNA, not sorted cells or RNA, was the template. The specimen was blood. The J gene is TRBJ2-3, the V gene TRBV11-1; 13 bases are shared with TRBD2. The clonotype originates from a human donor with a solid tumor. The CDR3 reads CASSLVLAGGQDTQYF. CDR3 nucleotide sequence: TGTGCCAGCAGCTTAGTACTAGCGGGGGGGCAAGATACGCAGTATTTT.